This entry features one T cell receptor beta chain sequence. Measured with immunoSEQ multiplex PCR; TCRdb has only the in-frame clones, and not every one. The data contain nearly 55,000 clones, 86% of them singletons. With V trimmed by 7 bases and J by 3 bases, 12 bases remained unmatched. Germline V gene lookup returns CDR1 LNHDA and CDR2 SQIVND (reference sequence). CDR3 length: 18 amino acids. The data originate from a study of blood T cell repertoires in COVID-19. This TCR was sampled from a man between 65 and 79 years old with active COVID-19. Sample: peripheral blood. The chain combines TRBV19 with TRBJ1-4, with TRBD1 matching 12 bases. DNA for the CDR3: TGTGCCAGTACCGCCGGGACAGGGGGCGCGAGGTCTAATGAAAAACTGTTTTTT. Amino acid sequence: CASTAGTGGARSNEKLFF.